This T cell receptor (beta chain) was identified in a study of cytomegalovirus exposure and HLA in healthy donors. PCR was performed using 60 Vbeta and 13 Jbeta primers. TCRdb's copy holds only in-frame clones and misses some; the assay was immunoSEQ multiplex PCR. The sample table includes roughly 140,000 clones. Trimming shortened V by 2 bases and J by 7 bases, and 18 bases separated the two germline ends. The CDR3 spans 16 residues. The germline gives CDR1 MNHNY, CDR2 SVGAGI (reference sequence). Specimen: PBMCs. The TCR was taken from a male donor in good health and CMV-seronegative. The V gene is TRBV6-6, the J gene TRBJ1-5, with no clear D. CDR3 coding DNA: TGTGCCAGCAGTTACCCCCCCGACCTGGGAGGCCAGCCCCAGCATTTT. Protein product: CASSYPPDLGGQPQHF.